The 29 T cell receptor beta chains given below trace back to one sample, sequenced in a study of OX40 agonist ivuxolimab in advanced cancers. Profiled with immunoSEQ multiplex PCR; TCRdb holds only in-frame clones, not every one. The sample gives 55,000 to 85,000 clones, 80% to 95% of which show up once; around 8% is in the top ten. Specimen: CD4+ or CD8+ T cells sorted from blood, collected in a trial of the OX40 agonist ivuxolimab. The receptors derive from an adult with an advanced solid tumor such as melanoma, head and neck, liver or kidney cancer.

The chain recombines TRBV9 with TRBJ2-1; TRBD2 matches 8 bases. V shed 0 bases, J shed 6 bases, and the junction held 11 bases outside the gene matches. Germline CDR1 is SGDLS and CDR2 is YYNGEE. The CDR3 consists of 17 residues. CDR3 nucleotide sequence: TGTGCCAGCAGCGTAGGATGGCCGGGGGGGCTCGGCAATGAGCAGTTCTTC. It codes for CASSVGWPGGLGNEQFF. Full variable domain (outside the CDR3, taken from reference TRBV9 and TRBJ2-1): DSGVTQTPKHLITATGQRVTLRCSPRSGDLSVYWYQQSLDQGLQFLIQYYNGEERAKGNILERFSAQQFPDLHSELNLSSLELGDSALYFCASSVGWPGGLGNEQFFGPGTRLTVL.

CDR3 sequence: CAWNPGQVGAGYTF. CDR3 coding DNA: TGTGCCTGGAACCCGGGACAGGTTGGGGCTGGCTACACCTTC. The V call is TRBV30, the J call TRBJ1-2; TRBD1 matches 8 bases. Germline CDR1 GTSNPN, CDR2 SVGIG (reference sequence). V gave up 4 bases and J gave up 7 bases; unmatched junction bases: 11. This CDR3 comprises 14 residues.

About this clone itself: An end of the junction differs from the germline gene, which may be a read error. The rearrangement links TRBV7-2 to TRBJ2-3, with 9 nucleotides matching TRBD2. CDR1 and CDR2 (germline): SGHTA, FQGNSA. CDR3 length: 15 amino acids. Written as DNA, the CDR3 is TGTGCCAGCAGCGGGGGTAGCGGGGGCACATATACGCAGTATTTT. This gives the protein CASSGGSGGTYTQYF. The full variable domain, in which reference TRBV7-2 and TRBJ2-3 provide the parts outside the CDR3, is GAGVSQSPSNKVTEKGKDVELRCDPISGHTALYWYRQSLGQGLEFLIYFQGNSAPDKSGLPSDRFSAERTGGSVSTLTIQRTQQEDSAVYLCASSGGSGGTYTQYFGPGTRLTVL.

This clone was detected once. The V call is TRBV29-1, the J call TRBJ2-7, with D possibly being TRBD1 (5 bases). The CDR3 has 14 amino acids. Between the trimmed V and J ends, which lost 4 bases and 2 bases, there was a span of 15 bases. Germline lookup yields CDR1 SQVTM and CDR2 ANQGSEA. Here the CDR3 reads CSVGAPGKTYEQYF. For the CDR3, the DNA is TGCAGCGTTGGGGCGCCAGGGAAAACCTACGAGCAGTACTTC.

The chain couples TRBV9 to TRBJ1-4, with 7 bases lining up with TRBD1. Unmatched junction bases numbered 5, after V lost 0 bases and J lost 6 bases. Germline values: CDR1 SGDLS, CDR2 YYNGEE. This CDR3 is built from 15 residues. Written as DNA, the CDR3 is TGTGCCAGCAGCGTAGGAGGCAGGGGGGATGAAAAACTGTTTTTT. Protein sequence: CASSVGGRGDEKLFF.

The chain uses TRBV10-2 and TRBJ2-5; D might be TRBD1 (6 bases). The J call may be mistaken, given a closer DNA end match to TRBJ2-7. The V gene's germline CDR1 is WSHSY and CDR2 SAAADI. CDR3 length: 15 residues. Here the CDR3 DNA reads TGCGCCAGCAGTGAGTCCTGGGGGCTCCCCTACGAGCAGTACTTC. Translation: CASSESWGLPYEQYF.

The chain joins TRBV23-1 to TRBJ2-7; 7 bases align to TRBD2. TRBV23-1 is sorted into the ORF group, with uncertain function. This CDR3 comprises 16 residues. With 6 bases clipped from V and 2 bases from J, the junction kept 13 bases outside the gene matches. CDR3: CASSKVGLGLPYEQYF. The CDR3 bases are TGCGCCAGCAGCAAGGTGGGGCTGGGACTACCCTACGAGCAGTACTTC.

The chain joins TRBV15 to TRBJ2-7, with a possible D match to TRBD2 (7 bases). In germline, CDR1 is LNHNV, CDR2 YYDKDF (reference sequence). Trimming removed 6 bases from V and 2 bases from J, with 14 bases in between. There are 14 residues in the CDR3. For the CDR3, the DNA is TGTGCCACCAGAGAGGGGGGGGAGGCCTACGAGCAGTACTTC. This codes for CATREGGEAYEQYF.

The chain employs TRBV4-1 and TRBJ1-2, with 8 bases aligning to TRBD1. This CDR3 contains 16 residues. V dropped 1 base and J dropped 4; count of bases not matched to a gene: 8. From germline, CDR1 is MGHRA and CDR2 YSYEKL. CDR3 DNA sequence: TGCGCCAGCAGCCAAGTAAGTCAGGGGGCCGGCTATGGCTACACCTTC. It specifies CASSQVSQGAGYGYTF.

The chain carries TRBV4-3 and TRBJ1-1, with 11 bases that match TRBD1. With V trimmed by 2 bases and J by 3 bases, 8 bases remained unmatched. The CDR3 extends over 17 amino acids. Germline V gives CDR1 LGHNA, CDR2 YSLEER. CDR3 loop: CASSQLTLGQGDTEAFF. DNA of the CDR3: TGCGCCAGCAGCCAACTGACTCTGGGACAGGGGGACACTGAAGCTTTCTTT.

This clone was seen more than once but under ten times. This chain connects TRBV4-2 to TRBJ2-7; D possibly matches TRBD1 or TRBD2 (6 bases each). This CDR3 comprises 16 residues. V shed 0 bases and J shed 4 bases, with 16 bases lying between them. Per the germline V gene, CDR1 is LGHNA and CDR2 is YNFKEQ. This CDR3 is CASSQDVAGGLYEQYF. DNA for the CDR3: TGTGCCAGCAGCCAAGATGTTGCCGGGGGCCTTTACGAGCAGTACTTC.

The genes are TRBV15 and TRBJ2-1, with unresolved D. The ends were cut back, 0 bases at V and 4 bases at J, with 10 bases in the middle. Germline V gives CDR1 LNHNV, CDR2 YYDKDF (reference sequence). CDR3 length equals 15 residues. The chain's CDR3 is CATSRDSMTYNEQFF. CDR3 in DNA: TGTGCCACCAGCAGAGATAGCATGACTTACAATGAGCAGTTCTTC.

The chain uses TRBV4-1 and TRBJ2-5; the D is unclear. The DNA end favors TRBJ2-7, so the J call may be wrong. Germline lookup yields CDR1 MGHRA and CDR2 YSYEKL. The CDR3 is 13 residues long. CDR3 in amino acids: CASSPTLRYEQYF. The CDR3 DNA sequence: TGCGCCAGCAGCCCCACCCTCAGGTACGAGCAGTACTTC.

The chain is built from TRBV5-1 and TRBJ2-7; a possible D gene is TRBD2 (7 bases). Germline CDR1 is SGHRS and CDR2 is YFSETQ. This CDR3 contains 13 residues. V was clipped by 5 bases and J by 3 bases, with 12 bases between them. The CDR3 protein is CASRGAGDYEQYF. CDR3 sequence (DNA): TGCGCCAGCAGGGGGGCGGGGGACTACGAGCAGTACTTC.

This chain connects TRBV13 to TRBJ1-2; D might be TRBD1 (6 bases). The CDR3 spans 14 residues. Germline CDR1 is PRHDT and CDR2 is FYEKMQ (reference sequence). Trimming removed 0 bases at V and 4 bases at J, with 9 bases between. The CDR3, as DNA: TGTGCCAGCAGCTTAGGGGGGGCCGGCTATGGCTACACCTTC. Protein product: CASSLGGAGYGYTF.

V and J are TRBV5-5 and TRBJ2-1, with TRBD2 matching over 7 bases. J was trimmed by 3 bases and V by 2 bases; bases with no gene match: 11. The length of the CDR3 is 17 residues. Germline-derived CDR1 and CDR2 are SGHKS and YYEKEE (reference sequence). The CDR3 DNA follows: TGTGCCAGCAGCTTTGGGCTTGGGGGGACTATCTACAATGAGCAGTTCTTC. Its translation: CASSFGLGGTIYNEQFF.

V usage is TRBV9 and J usage is TRBJ2-7; a weak D match, TRBD2 (6 bases). The CDR3 has 15 amino acids. Trimming shortened V by 0 bases and J by 2 bases, and 12 bases separated the two germline ends. CDR1 SGDLS and CDR2 YYNGEE come from the germline V gene. CDR3 amino acids: CASSVGGSGAYEQYF. In nucleotides, the CDR3 is TGTGCCAGCAGCGTAGGGGGTAGCGGTGCCTACGAGCAGTACTTC.

This chain joins TRBV7-8 and TRBJ2-5, with D maybe TRBD2 (6 bases). Near its end, the DNA agrees better with TRBJ2-7, so the J call may be wrong. This CDR3 has 14 residues. From germline, CDR1 is SGHVS and CDR2 FQNEAQ. Here the CDR3 DNA reads TGTGCCAGCAGCTTAACGGGGGTCCTCTACGAGCAGTACTTC. It is translated as CASSLTGVLYEQYF.

The V call is TRBV21-1, the J call TRBJ1-1; the table's D call TRBD1 went unverified against the DNA. TRBV21-1 is a known pseudogene. CDR3 length equals 16 residues. For the CDR3, the DNA is TGTGCCAGCAGCAAAGGGACAGGGAGGCTTGACACTGAAGCTTTCTTT. Translation: CASSKGTGRLDTEAFF.

This chain joins TRBV15 and TRBJ1-5; 8 bases fit TRBD1. V trimming: 5 bases; J trimming: 0 bases; junction bases outside the gene matches: 3. The CDR3 contains 15 residues. In germline, CDR1 is LNHNV, CDR2 YYDKDF (reference sequence). The CDR3 DNA reads TGTGCCACCAGCGCCGACAGGGGTAGCAATCAGCCCCAGCATTTT. The encoded protein is CATSADRGSNQPQHF.

About this clone itself: Other DNA sequences of this sample code for an identical CDR3. This sequence joins TRBV9 and TRBJ2-7; no reliable D call. Between the trimmed V and J ends, which lost 5 bases and 0 bases, there was a span of 12 bases. CDR3 size: 14 residues. Germline values: CDR1 SGDLS, CDR2 YYNGEE. CDR3 region: CASSGQQSSYEQYF. CDR3 sequence (DNA): TGTGCCAGCAGTGGGCAGCAGAGCTCCTACGAGCAGTACTTC.

This clone has just one count. The chain combines TRBV7-9 with TRBJ2-3, with 13 bases that match TRBD2. This CDR3 is built from 16 residues. CDR1 SEHNR and CDR2 FQNEAQ come from the germline V gene (reference sequence). The V segment lost 2 bases and the J segment 4 bases; nucleotides outside the gene matches: 3. The CDR3 nucleotides read TGTGCCAGCAGCTTACCGACTAGCGGGGGGCCAGATACGCAGTATTTT. It codes for CASSLPTSGGPDTQYF.

The gene calls are TRBV4-1 and TRBJ1-4; D ambiguous. Germline lookup yields CDR1 MGHRA and CDR2 YSYEKL. CDR3 size: 14 residues. Trimming left V 1 base short and J 7 bases short, with 10 bases between. The CDR3 DNA reads as TGCGCCAGCAGCCAAGGGCCTCGGGCTGAAAAACTGTTTTTT. It specifies CASSQGPRAEKLFF.

This clone was recorded once. The chain employs TRBV5-1 and TRBJ2-1, with D unresolved. The germline V and J ends were trimmed by 4 bases and 10 bases, with 12 bases remaining between them. Germline values: CDR1 SGHRS, CDR2 YFSETQ. The CDR3 totals 12 residues. For the CDR3, the DNA is TGCGCCAGCAGCGGGCAGTCGGTCGAGCAGTTCTTC. It encodes CASSGQSVEQFF.

The chain carries TRBV7-6 and TRBJ2-5; TRBD2 is a possible D gene (6 bases). The V and J ends lost 5 bases and 1 base respectively, with 17 bases between them. The CDR3 is made up of 16 amino acids. Germline CDR1 and CDR2: SGHVS and FNYEAQ. The CDR3 DNA sequence: TGTGCCAGCAGCCATGGACTATCTACGATCCAAGAGACCCAGTACTTC. It yields the protein CASSHGLSTIQETQYF.

The V and J genes are TRBV10-3 and TRBJ2-2; the D gene is possibly TRBD2 (6 bases). This CDR3 is 17 amino acids long. The germline V gene encodes CDR1 ENHRY and CDR2 SYGVKD. Trimming removed 5 bases at V and 3 bases at J, with 19 bases between. The DNA for the CDR3 is TGTGCCATCAGTACCGACCTGACTAGGATGGACACCGGGGAGCTGTTTTTT. This gives the protein CAISTDLTRMDTGELFF.

The rearrangement links TRBV7-8 to TRBJ2-1, with 8 bases aligning to TRBD2. After removal of 2 bases from V and 4 bases from J, the junction contained 4 bases not matched to a gene. This CDR3 region has 15 residues. The V gene's germline CDR1 is SGHVS and CDR2 FQNEAQ. The CDR3 sequence: CASSLLRGEYNEQFF. The CDR3 DNA follows: TGTGCCAGCAGCTTACTGCGGGGGGAATACAATGAGCAGTTCTTC.

V is TRBV6-5 and J is TRBJ2-1, with D tentatively TRBD1 (5 bases). CDR3 size: 15 residues. V was trimmed by 0 bases and J by 4 bases, leaving 10 bases between them. Germline CDR1 is MNHEY and CDR2 is SVGAGI. CDR3 sequence: CASSYSGLEYNEQFF. In DNA, the CDR3 is TGTGCCAGCAGTTACTCGGGGCTAGAATACAATGAGCAGTTCTTC.

This chain joins TRBV25-1 and TRBJ2-1; D is unclear. Germline V gene lookup returns CDR1 MGHDK and CDR2 SYGVNS. V dropped 5 bases and J dropped 10 bases, with 12 bases sitting between them. This CDR3 is 12 amino acids long. The CDR3 loop reads CASSWVTVEQFF. CDR3 bases: TGTGCCAGCAGTTGGGTTACTGTAGAGCAGTTCTTC.